The 5 T cell receptor beta chains reported below all come from one sample, sequenced in a study of vaccination effects on CD4 cells after COVID-19 (dated by TCRdb to between 2022 and 2023). Preparation of the library involved the immunoSEQ multiplex PCR assay. Not all clones reach the TCRdb copy of this immuneACCESS table, which keeps in-frame sequences only. Checked studies attribute under half of the gap to unresolved V genes and leave the rest unexplained. A total of nearly 35,000 clones appear in this sample, 60% to 75% of them only once. The ten largest clones represent around 25% of the sample. To identify antigen-specific CD4+ T cell clonotypes by their expansion, the ViraFEST assay first stimulated PBMC with viral peptide pools and then applied TCR sequencing. After less than 13 days of culture, CD4+ T cells were isolated with the EasySep CD4+ T cell isolation kit. The absence of prior SARS-CoV-2 infection in healthy vaccine recipients was confirmed by negative nucleocapsid antibodies before and after vaccination.

No antigen is known for these receptors. Sequencing used CD4+ T cells from PBMCs cultured with HCoV-OC43 spike peptides, obtained before COVID-19 vaccination. This specimen's cell subset or site label, per the study, means: HCoV-OC43 spike overlapping peptide pool stimulation. These receptors were collected from a human donor who received a COVID-19 vaccine.

This clone was seen only a few times. The chain joins TRBV11-2 to TRBJ2-1, with D tentatively TRBD1 or TRBD2 (7 bases each). The germline gives CDR1 SGHAT, CDR2 FQNNGV. The CDR3 spans 14 residues. The ends were cut back, 0 bases at V and 9 bases at J, with 12 bases in the middle. CDR3 residues: CASSLEPRGGEQFF. The CDR3 DNA sequence: TGTGCCAGCAGCTTAGAGCCCAGGGGGGGTGAGCAGTTCTTC.

The chain has TRBV5-1 and TRBJ2-7, with D tentatively TRBD1 (5 bases). V gave up 0 bases and J gave up 5 bases, with 9 bases separating them. The CDR3 is made up of 13 amino acids. The germline gives CDR1 SGHRS, CDR2 YFSETQ. CDR3 bases: TGCGCCAGCAGCTTGGGACAGACCGACGAGCAGTACTTC. Translation gives CASSLGQTDEQYF.

The chain links TRBV6-6 to TRBJ2-7; D gene uncertain. The CDR3 totals 12 residues. Germline CDR1 is MNHNY and CDR2 is SVGAGI (reference sequence). The germline V and J ends were trimmed by 5 bases and 6 bases, with 11 bases remaining between them. CDR3 nucleotides: TGTGCCAGCAGTCCCACTATTGGCGAGCAGTACTTC. Translated, it gives CASSPTIGEQYF.

This clone appeared a single time. V gene TRBV21-1 combines with J gene TRBJ1-6; TRBD1, as called in the table, went unchecked against the DNA. TRBV21-1 is described as a pseudogene. The CDR3 is made up of 18 amino acids. The chain's CDR3 is CASGDSGGLVSYNSPLHF. Written as DNA, the CDR3 is TGTGCCAGCGGAGACTCAGGGGGCTTAGTATCCTATAATTCACCCCTCCACTTT.

This clone has only a few counts. The rearrangement links TRBV27 to TRBJ2-5; 9 bases line up with TRBD2. The CDR3 has 14 amino acids. The germline gives CDR1 MNHEY, CDR2 SMNVEV (reference sequence). J gave up 4 bases and V 3 bases, and 3 bases lay outside the gene matches. DNA for the CDR3: TGTGCCAGCAGTTTTAGCGGGAGTGGAGAGACCCAGTACTTC. It translates to CASSFSGSGETQYF.